This TCR beta chain was sequenced in a study of a mutant IDH1 vaccine in newly diagnosed glioma. The overall study: Patients had eight vaccinations, in weeks 1, 3, 5, 7, 11, 15, 19 and 23. The treated group averaged approximately 42 years old and was about 60% male, about 40% female. Earlier treatment was radiotherapy, temozolomide, or both, with most getting both. General observations from the study: Altogether, 85% to 95% of patients exhibited vaccine-induced immune responses.

The time point here: week 23, last vaccination. Each dose delivered 300 ug of mutant IDH1 20-mer peptide subcutaneously with imiquimod. Measured with immunoSEQ multiplex PCR; TCRdb has only the in-frame clones, and not every one. In the table there are about 43,000 clones, around 84% of which are singletons. After removal of 3 bases from V and 0 bases from J, the junction contained 8 bases not matched to a gene. The CDR3 is 17 residues long. Per germline, CDR1 LNHDA and CDR2 SQIVND (reference sequence). Details on this clone: Its antigen is still unknown.

The clonotype comes from a woman aged 18 to 35 with glioma. Some clones in this sample may be carry-over from other donors' samples. The chain joins TRBV19 to TRBJ2-1, with 7 positions matching TRBD2. The source was PBMCs, collected from a glioma patient whose treatment included an IDH1 peptide vaccine. The CDR3 coding sequence is TGTGCCAGTAGTATTGCGGCAGGGAGGGGCTCCTACAATGAGCAGTTCTTC. This codes for CASSIAAGRGSYNEQFF.